This TCR beta chain was sequenced for a study of cytomegalovirus exposure and HLA in healthy donors. Study-wide findings and caveats: As confirmed in vitro, a few CMV-associated chains were specific for CMV antigens.

The PCR had 60 Vbeta and 13 Jbeta primers. Per the authors' pipeline: Roughly 10 million shared chains were among 65 million to 85 million unique TCR beta chains counted in a later analysis. Sequenced by immunoSEQ multiplex PCR; TCRdb stores in-frame clones only, minus some. V, J and clone size are taken as reported in that table, and D and trimming were inferred from the DNA itself. The sample includes under 80,000 clones, 60% to 80% of them seen just once. On this clone: Its antigen remains unknown.

From germline, CDR1 is LNHNV and CDR2 YYDKDF (reference sequence). There are 15 residues in the CDR3. Trimming pared 2 bases from V and 2 bases from J, leaving 12 bases between. Sequenced input: PBMCs. The TCR was taken from a woman in her thirties or forties in good health and CMV-seronegative. The chain recombines TRBV15 with TRBJ2-5; tentatively, D is TRBD1 (6 bases). The DNA for the CDR3 is TGTGCCACCAGCAGACTCGGACAGAATCAAGAGACCCAGTACTTC. It codes for CATSRLGQNQETQYF. The entire variable domain, with the rest obtained from reference TRBV15 and TRBJ2-5, is as follows: DAMVIQNPRYQVTQFGKPVTLSCSQTLNHNVMYWYQQKSSQAPKLLFHYYDKDFNNEADTPDNFQSRRPNTSFCFLDIRSPGLGDTAMYLCATSRLGQNQETQYFGPGTRLLVL.